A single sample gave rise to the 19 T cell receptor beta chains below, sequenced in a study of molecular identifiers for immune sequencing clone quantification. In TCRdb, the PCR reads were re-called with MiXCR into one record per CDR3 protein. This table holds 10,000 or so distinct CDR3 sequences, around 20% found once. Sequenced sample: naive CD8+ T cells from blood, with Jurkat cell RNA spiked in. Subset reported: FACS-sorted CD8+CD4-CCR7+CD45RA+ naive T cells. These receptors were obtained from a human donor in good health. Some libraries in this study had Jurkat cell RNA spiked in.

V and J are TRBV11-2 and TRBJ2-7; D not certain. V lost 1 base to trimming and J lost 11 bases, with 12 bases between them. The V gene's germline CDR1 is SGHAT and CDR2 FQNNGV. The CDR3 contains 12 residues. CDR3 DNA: TGTGCCAGCAGCTTAGGGGATTATCGGGAGTACTTC. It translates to CASSLGDYREYF.

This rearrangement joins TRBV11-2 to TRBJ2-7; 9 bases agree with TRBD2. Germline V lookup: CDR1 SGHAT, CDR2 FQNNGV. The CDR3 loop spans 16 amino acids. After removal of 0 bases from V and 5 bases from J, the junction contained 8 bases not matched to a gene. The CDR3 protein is CASSLDGTSIFHEQYF. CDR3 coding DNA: TGTGCCAGCAGCTTAGATGGGACTAGCATATTCCACGAGCAGTACTTC.

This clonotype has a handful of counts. CDR3 region: CASSLSGTGELFF. The DNA for the CDR3 is TGTGCCAGCAGTTTATCGGGGACCGGGGAGCTGTTTTTT. The chain links TRBV27 to TRBJ2-2; D is uncertain. Germline V gene sequence: CDR1 MNHEY, CDR2 SMNVEV (reference sequence). The V gene lost 0 bases and the J gene lost 5 bases, with 4 bases spanning the gap. The CDR3 loop spans 13 amino acids.

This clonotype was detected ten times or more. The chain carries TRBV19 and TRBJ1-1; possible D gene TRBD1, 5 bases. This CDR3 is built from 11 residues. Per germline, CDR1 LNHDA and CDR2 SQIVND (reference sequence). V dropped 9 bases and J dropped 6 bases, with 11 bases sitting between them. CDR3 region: CASLTGAEAFF. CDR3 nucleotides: TGTGCCAGCCTAACGGGGGCTGAAGCTTTCTTT.

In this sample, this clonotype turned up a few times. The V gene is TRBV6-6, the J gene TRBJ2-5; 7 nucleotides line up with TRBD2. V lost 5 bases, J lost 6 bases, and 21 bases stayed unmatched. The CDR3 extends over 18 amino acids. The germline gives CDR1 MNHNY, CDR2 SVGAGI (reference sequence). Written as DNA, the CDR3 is TGTGCCAGCAGTCCCAAGGTGGTAGCGGGCACGCCTGCGAAGACCCAGTACTTC. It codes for CASSPKVVAGTPAKTQYF.

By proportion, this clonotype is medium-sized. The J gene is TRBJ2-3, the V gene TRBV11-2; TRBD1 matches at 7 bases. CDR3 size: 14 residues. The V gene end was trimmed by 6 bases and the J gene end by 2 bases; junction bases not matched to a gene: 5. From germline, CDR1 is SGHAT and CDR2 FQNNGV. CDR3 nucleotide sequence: TGTGCCAGCAGACGTAGGGGGCACACAGATACGCAGTATTTT. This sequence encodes CASRRRGHTDTQYF.

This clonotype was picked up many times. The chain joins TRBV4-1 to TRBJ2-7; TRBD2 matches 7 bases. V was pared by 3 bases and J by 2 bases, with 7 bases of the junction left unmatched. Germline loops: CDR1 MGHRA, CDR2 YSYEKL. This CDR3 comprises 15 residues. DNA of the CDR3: TGCGCCAGCAGCCAGACTACTAGCGCCACCTACGAGCAGTACTTC. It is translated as CASSQTTSATYEQYF.

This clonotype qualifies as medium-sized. Here the CDR3 DNA reads TGCGCCAGCAGCCGAATTTTCCCGGGACAGGGTGCCAACGAGCAGTACTTC. Protein product: CASSRIFPGQGANEQYF. This chain uses TRBV4-1 with TRBJ2-7; TRBD1 matches 9 bases. Germline trimming cut 4 bases from V and 5 bases from J; bases unmatched to any gene: 15. CDR3 length: 17 amino acids. Germline CDR1 reads MGHRA; CDR2 reads YSYEKL.

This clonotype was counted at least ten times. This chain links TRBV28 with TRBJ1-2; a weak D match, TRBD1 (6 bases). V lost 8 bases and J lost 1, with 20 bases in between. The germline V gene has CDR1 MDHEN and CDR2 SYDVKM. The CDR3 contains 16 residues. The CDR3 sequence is CASRPRPGHINYGYTF. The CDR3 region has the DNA TGTGCCAGCCGTCCCCGCCCGGGACACATTAACTATGGCTACACCTTC.

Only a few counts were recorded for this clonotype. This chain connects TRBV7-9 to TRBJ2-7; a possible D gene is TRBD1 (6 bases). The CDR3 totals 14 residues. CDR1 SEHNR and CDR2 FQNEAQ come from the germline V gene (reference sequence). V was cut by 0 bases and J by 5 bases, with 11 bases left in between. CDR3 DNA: TGTGCCAGCAGCTTAGCCGACGCAGGGGACGAGCAGTACTTC. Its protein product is CASSLADAGDEQYF.

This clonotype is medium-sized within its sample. CDR3 in amino acids: CASSLSSGGVSSSPLHF. The CDR3 bases are TGTGCCAGCAGCTTATCGTCAGGGGGCGTGAGTTCCTCACCCCTCCACTTT. The chain combines TRBV7-6 with TRBJ1-6; 8 nucleotides line up with TRBD1. Germline V lookup: CDR1 SGHVS, CDR2 FNYEAQ. This CDR3 spans 17 amino acids. J lost 10 bases, V lost 2 bases, and 13 bases had no gene match.

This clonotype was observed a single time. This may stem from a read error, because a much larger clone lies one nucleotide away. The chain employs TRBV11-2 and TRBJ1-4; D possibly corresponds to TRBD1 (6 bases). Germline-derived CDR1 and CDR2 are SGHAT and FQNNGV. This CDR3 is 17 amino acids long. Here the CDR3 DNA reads TGTGCCAGCAGCTTAGACCCTGGGGCAGGGGCTAATGAAAAACTGCTTTTT. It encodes CASSLDPGAGANEKLLF.

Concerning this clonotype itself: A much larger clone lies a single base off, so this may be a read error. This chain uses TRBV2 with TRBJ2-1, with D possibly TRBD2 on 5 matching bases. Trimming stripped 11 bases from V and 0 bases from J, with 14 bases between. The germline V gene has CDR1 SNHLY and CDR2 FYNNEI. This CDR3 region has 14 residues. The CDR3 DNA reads TGTGCCGGCACGGAGGTGAGCTCCTACAATGAGCAGTTCTTC. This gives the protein CAGTEVSSYNEQFF.

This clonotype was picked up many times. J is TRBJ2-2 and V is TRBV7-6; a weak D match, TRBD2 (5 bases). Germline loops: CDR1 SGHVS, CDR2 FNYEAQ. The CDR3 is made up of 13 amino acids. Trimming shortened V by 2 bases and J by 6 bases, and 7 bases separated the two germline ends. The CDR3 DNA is TGTGCCAGCAGCTTATCTAGCCCCGGGGAGCTGTTTTTT. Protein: CASSLSSPGELFF.

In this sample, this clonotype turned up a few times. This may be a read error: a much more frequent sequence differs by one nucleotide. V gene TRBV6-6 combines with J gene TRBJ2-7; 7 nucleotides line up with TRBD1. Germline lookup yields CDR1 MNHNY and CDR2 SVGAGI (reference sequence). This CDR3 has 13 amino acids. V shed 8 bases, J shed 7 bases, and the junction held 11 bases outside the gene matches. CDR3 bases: TGTGCCAGCGGTACCCTAGGGGGCTGGGAGCAGTACTTC. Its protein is CASGTLGGWEQYF.

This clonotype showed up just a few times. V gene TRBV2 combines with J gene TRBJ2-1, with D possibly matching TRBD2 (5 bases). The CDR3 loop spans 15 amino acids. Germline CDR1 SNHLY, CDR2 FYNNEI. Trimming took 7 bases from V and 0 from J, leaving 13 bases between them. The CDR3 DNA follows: TGTGCCAGCAAAACGGGATCGAGCTCCTACAATGAGCAGTTCTTC. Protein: CASKTGSSSYNEQFF.

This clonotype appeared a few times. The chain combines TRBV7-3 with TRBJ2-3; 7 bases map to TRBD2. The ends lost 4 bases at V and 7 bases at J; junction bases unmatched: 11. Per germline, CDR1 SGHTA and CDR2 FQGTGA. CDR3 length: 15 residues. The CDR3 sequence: CASSSGTTAGNTQYF. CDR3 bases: TGTGCCAGCAGCTCCGGGACTACGGCGGGTAATACGCAGTATTTT.

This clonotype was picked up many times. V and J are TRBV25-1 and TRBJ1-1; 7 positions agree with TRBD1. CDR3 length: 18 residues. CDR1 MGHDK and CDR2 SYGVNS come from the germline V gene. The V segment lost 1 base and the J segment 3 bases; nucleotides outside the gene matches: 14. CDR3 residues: CASSEWGGGSWADTEAFF. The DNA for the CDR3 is TGTGCCAGCAGTGAATGGGGAGGGGGCTCATGGGCTGACACTGAAGCTTTCTTT.

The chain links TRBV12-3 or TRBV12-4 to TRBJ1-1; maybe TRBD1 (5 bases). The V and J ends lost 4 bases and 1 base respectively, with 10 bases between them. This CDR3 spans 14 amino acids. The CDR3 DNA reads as TGTGCCAGCAGTTCGGGACCGAAGAACACTGAAGCTTTCTTT. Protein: CASSSGPKNTEAFF.